Given below is one T cell receptor (beta chain) in context. Its antigen is as yet unknown. The CDR3 loop spans 15 amino acids. The germline V gene has CDR1 MNHEY and CDR2 SVGAGI. Trimming pared 4 bases from V and 5 bases from J, leaving 17 bases between. It was cDNA, reverse transcribed from extracted RNA, that served as the sequencing template. Libraries were prepared by immunoSEQ multiplex PCR; TCRdb keeps only in-frame clonotypes and omits some of them. There are roughly 110,000 clones in the sample; around 50% occur only once, and more than 10% lies in the top ten. Treatment defined: oral pan-JAK inhibitor, 5-10 mg twice daily. This record belongs to a study of CD8+ T cells in alopecia areata. The study, taken as a whole, reports: Clonality in lesional scalp, especially alopecia totalis/universalis, exceeded that of normal scalp.

Sequenced here: CD8+ T cells sorted from blood, sampled at week 24, from a patient treated with tofacitinib. The J gene is TRBJ2-5, the V gene TRBV6-5, with a possible D match to TRBD2 (5 bases). The clonotype originates from a human donor with alopecia areata. The CDR3 coding sequence is TGTGCCAGCAGTTCCCCCCGGGAACCCATTGAGACCCAGTACTTC. Translating it yields CASSSPREPIETQYF.